The 5 T cell receptor beta chains listed next were all sequenced from one sample in a study of cytomegalovirus exposure and HLA in healthy donors. Vbeta (60) and Jbeta (13) primers were used in the PCR. TCRdb's table, derived via immunoSEQ multiplex PCR, lists solely in-frame clones and lacks some. The sample has about 130,000 clones, approximately 10% seen once. The specimen was PBMCs. These TCRs come from a woman aged 18-30 years in good health and CMV-seropositive.

This clone was counted only a few times. V and J are TRBV4-1 and TRBJ2-1, with 7 bases matching TRBD2. There are 17 residues in the CDR3. Germline CDR1 reads MGHRA; CDR2 reads YSYEKL. The trim removed 4 bases at V and 8 bases at J, leaving 17 bases unmatched. CDR3 loop: CASSLSAGGSIRDEQFF. CDR3 nucleotide sequence: TGCGCCAGCAGCCTCTCTGCGGGCGGGAGTATTAGGGATGAGCAGTTCTTC.

This clone was recorded a few times. The same CDR3 arises from other DNA sequences in this sample as well. The chain links TRBV28 to TRBJ1-1; D ambiguous. Trimming took off 3 bases at V and 1 base at J, with 9 bases between the two ends. The CDR3 consists of 14 residues. Germline V gene lookup returns CDR1 MDHEN and CDR2 SYDVKM. The CDR3 DNA follows: TGTGCCAGCAGTTTGCCTAGAGGGAACACTGAAGCTTTCTTT. Amino acid sequence: CASSLPRGNTEAFF.

This clone appeared a few times. CDR3 sequence (DNA): TGCGCCAGCAGCTTAGGGACTAGCGGGACCACAGATACGCAGTATTTT. This sequence encodes CASSLGTSGTTDTQYF. V gene TRBV5-1 combines with J gene TRBJ2-3, with TRBD2 identical over 13 bases. The germline CDR1 and CDR2 sequences are SGHRS and YFSETQ. With 2 bases clipped from V and 2 bases from J, the junction kept 2 bases outside the gene matches. The CDR3 spans 16 residues.

V is TRBV2 and J is TRBJ2-4; D may be TRBD2 (5 bases). In germline, CDR1 is SNHLY, CDR2 FYNNEI. The CDR3 has 17 amino acids. V gave up 8 bases and J gave up 0 bases, with 20 bases separating them. CDR3 loop: CASGGLHPAIAKNIQYF. The DNA for the CDR3 is TGTGCCAGCGGTGGACTGCACCCAGCAATAGCCAAAAACATTCAGTACTTC.

This clone was observed a handful of times. A read error may account for a junction end that differs from germline. V gene TRBV7-7 combines with J gene TRBJ2-1, with a tentative D call TRBD2 (6 bases). Germline loops: CDR1 SSHAT, CDR2 FNYEAQ (reference sequence). This CDR3 spans 17 amino acids. For the CDR3, the DNA is TGTGCTAGCAGCCCGTCCTTGACGGGGGTGACGGGCAATGAGCAGTTCTTC. It yields the protein CASSPSLTGVTGNEQFF.